The 20 T cell receptor beta chains below come from one sample, sequenced in a study of yellow fever vaccine responses in identical twins (dated by TCRdb to the late 2010s). Libraries were constructed by RT-PCR. The reads were generated on an Illumina HiSeq 2500. The public reads were run again by TCRdb, first through fastp at Q25 and then through MiXCR, and only productive beta chains were kept. Identical CDR3 protein sequences are pooled into one entry, listed with their most common genes and DNA. Counted in this sample were over 8,500 distinct CDR3 sequences; 65% to 80% of them appeared once. The ten most abundant clones make up around 7.8% of the sample. This specimen consisted of T cells from blood (PBMCs), unsorted or a sorted subset (not recorded which), obtained before or after yellow fever vaccination (not recorded which). These receptors came from a woman under 30 who received the yellow fever vaccine. Donor details come from another sample of the same person, matched by shared clones.

This chain connects TRBV11-1 to TRBJ2-7; 9 nucleotides align to TRBD1. The CDR3 is made up of 16 amino acids. Germline CDR1 SGHAT, CDR2 FQDESV (reference sequence). The V segment lost 5 bases and the J segment 0 bases; nucleotides outside the gene matches: 8. Written as DNA, the CDR3 is TGTGCCAGCAGCGTTGACCGGGACAGGGACTCCTACGAGCAGTACTTC. This gives the protein CASSVDRDRDSYEQYF.

This clonotype has only one observation. One end of the junction does not line up with germline, which may come from a read error. V is TRBV7-9 and J is TRBJ1-1; D remains unclear. CDR1 SEHNR and CDR2 FQNEAQ come from the germline V gene (reference sequence). The CDR3 has 15 residues. The CDR3 region is CASSLARDTDTEAFF. In DNA form, the CDR3 reads TGTGCCAGCAGCCTAGCGAGGGATACGGACACTGAAGCTTTCTTT.

V and J are TRBV27 and TRBJ1-5, with D uncertain. The CDR3 sequence is 15 residues long. V lost 5 bases to trimming and J lost 0 bases, with 11 bases between them. Germline V CDR1 and CDR2: MNHEY, SMNVEV (reference sequence). CDR3 sequence: CASSPYYNSNQPQHF. Here the CDR3 DNA reads TGTGCCAGCAGTCCCTACTATAATAGCAATCAGCCCCAGCATTTT.

The chain employs TRBV7-6 and TRBJ2-3, with D uncertain. The CDR3 sequence is 15 residues long. The germline V gene encodes CDR1 SGHVS and CDR2 FNYEAQ. V dropped 2 bases and J dropped 1 base, with 10 bases sitting between them. The chain's CDR3 is CASSLWVKGTDTQYF. The CDR3 bases are TGTGCCAGCAGCTTATGGGTAAAGGGCACAGATACGCAGTATTTT.

This rearrangement joins TRBV6-1 to TRBJ2-7; D is undetermined. Germline V gene lookup returns CDR1 MNHNS and CDR2 SASEGT. Deletions cut 3 bases from V and 1 base from J, with 7 bases between. The length of the CDR3 is 13 residues. The CDR3 nucleotides are TGTGCCAGCAGTGATTTTACTTCCTACGAGCAGTACTTC. This encodes CASSDFTSYEQYF.

CDR3 sequence reads: CASSLGRAPYNEQFF. The CDR3 DNA follows: TGTGCCAGCAGTTTAGGGAGGGCGCCTTACAATGAGCAGTTCTTC. J is TRBJ2-1 and V is TRBV12-3 or TRBV12-4; a possible D gene is TRBD2 (6 bases). The CDR3 spans 15 residues. V gave up 1 base and J gave up 4 bases, with 11 bases separating them.

The chain is built from TRBV29-1 and TRBJ2-5; weak D call: TRBD2 (6 bases). CDR3 size: 14 residues. CDR1 and CDR2 from the germline V gene are SQVTM and ANQGSEA. Trimming pared 5 bases from V and 5 bases from J, leaving 18 bases between. The CDR3 nucleotides are TGCAGCGTTAGGGGCCCCGGGGAGGTTGAGACCCAGTACTTC. As protein: CSVRGPGEVETQYF.

The chain recombines TRBV23-1 with TRBJ2-7, with D tentatively TRBD2 (5 bases). TRBV23-1 is identified as an open reading frame with a role that is uncertain. Trimming left V 0 bases short and J 2 bases short, with 14 bases between. The CDR3 runs 16 residues. The CDR3 bases are TGCGCCAGCAGTCAATCAGGAGGCCATTATCCCTACGAGCAGTACGTC. Amino acids: CASSQSGGHYPYEQYV.

This sequence joins TRBV7-9 and TRBJ2-1, with D unresolved. V lost 1 base to trimming and J lost 8 bases, with 0 bases between them. This CDR3 has 10 residues. The V gene's germline CDR1 is SEHNR and CDR2 FQNEAQ (reference sequence). CDR3 residues: CASSLDEQFF. CDR3 in DNA: TGTGCCAGCAGCTTAGATGAGCAGTTCTTC.

The rearrangement joins TRBV11-1 to TRBJ2-7; D uncertain. Trimming removed 5 bases at V and 3 bases at J, with 11 bases between. Germline CDR1 SGHAT, CDR2 FQDESV (reference sequence). The CDR3 is made up of 13 amino acids. CDR3 sequence: CASSPTGDYEQYF. In DNA, the CDR3 is TGTGCCAGCAGCCCGACTGGGGACTACGAGCAGTACTTC. Full variable domain (remainder filled in from reference TRBV11-1 and TRBJ2-7): EAEVAQSPRYKITEKSQAVAFWCDPISGHATLYWYRQILGQGPELLVQFQDESVVDDSQLPKDRFSAERLKGVDSTLKIQPAELGDSAMYLCASSPTGDYEQYFGPGTRLTVT.

The chain combines TRBV29-1 with TRBJ2-7; 12 positions match TRBD1. Trimming removed 1 base from V and 2 bases from J; junction bases left unmatched: 6. The CDR3 contains 16 residues. Germline-derived CDR1 and CDR2 are SQVTM and ANQGSEA. The CDR3 sequence is CSVEGLRDRGPYEQYF. CDR3 DNA: TGCAGCGTTGAAGGTCTACGGGACAGGGGGCCCTACGAGCAGTACTTC.

The rearrangement uses TRBV29-1 and TRBJ1-3; 7 nucleotides line up with TRBD1. Germline V CDR1 and CDR2: SQVTM, ANQGSEA. CDR3 length equals 14 residues. Trimming removed 7 bases from V and 0 bases from J; junction bases left unmatched: 6. This CDR3 reads CSGLGTDSGNTIYF. The CDR3 region has the DNA TGCAGCGGACTCGGGACAGACTCTGGAAACACCATATATTTT. Combining the CDR3 with reference TRBV29-1 and TRBJ1-3 gives the whole variable domain SAVISQKPSRDICQRGTSLTIQCQVDSQVTMMFWYRQQPGQSLTLIATANQGSEATYESGFVIDKFPISRPNLTFSTLTVSNMSPEDSSIYLCSGLGTDSGNTIYFGEGSWLTVV.

This chain links TRBV7-9 with TRBJ2-1, with D possibly matching TRBD2 (7 bases). V was trimmed by 2 bases and J by 6 bases, leaving 17 bases between them. The V gene's germline CDR1 is SEHNR and CDR2 FQNEAQ (reference sequence). The CDR3 contains 16 residues. The CDR3 DNA sequence: TGTGCCAGCAGCTTATTGCGGGGGCTATGGGGCAATGAGCAGTTCTTC. Its protein is CASSLLRGLWGNEQFF.

The chain employs TRBV11-1 and TRBJ2-3; 9 nucleotides line up with TRBD2. The CDR3 runs to 16 residues. The ends lost 3 bases at V and 1 base at J; junction bases unmatched: 5. Germline CDR1 and CDR2: SGHAT and FQDESV (reference sequence). The CDR3 DNA sequence: TGTGCCAGCAGCTTTTATATAGCGGGGGGCACAGATACGCAGTATTTT. Protein sequence: CASSFYIAGGTDTQYF.

The chain combines TRBV4-2 with TRBJ2-3, with 8 bases that match TRBD2. In germline, CDR1 is LGHNA, CDR2 YNFKEQ. This CDR3 contains 18 residues. Germline trimming cut 3 bases from V and 2 bases from J; bases unmatched to any gene: 13. The CDR3 DNA follows: TGTGCCAGCAGCCAGGCCGGGACTAGAGGGTCCCCCACAGATACGCAGTATTTT. Amino acids: CASSQAGTRGSPTDTQYF.

A single count supports this clonotype. The V gene is TRBV19, the J gene TRBJ2-1, with 10 bases matching TRBD1. Germline CDR1 is LNHDA and CDR2 is SQIVND (reference sequence). The CDR3 loop spans 17 amino acids. V shed 5 bases, J shed 3 bases, and the junction held 10 bases outside the gene matches. The CDR3 bases are TGTGCCAGTAGTCCCACCCCGACAGGGGGCTTCTACAATGAGCAGTTCTTC. Its protein is CASSPTPTGGFYNEQFF.

The chain has TRBV11-1 and TRBJ1-4; D is ambiguous. The germline V gene has CDR1 SGHAT and CDR2 FQDESV (reference sequence). This CDR3 has 14 residues. V was cut by 6 bases and J by 6 bases, with 14 bases left in between. CDR3 in amino acids: CASSLVLGDEKLFF. For the CDR3, the DNA is TGTGCCAGCAGTCTAGTCCTTGGGGATGAAAAACTGTTTTTT.

V usage is TRBV19 and J usage is TRBJ2-7, with 9 nucleotides matching TRBD1. The germline V gene encodes CDR1 LNHDA and CDR2 SQIVND (reference sequence). Trimming removed 5 bases from V and 6 bases from J; junction bases left unmatched: 5. The CDR3 contains 13 residues. The CDR3, as DNA: TGTGCCAGTAGTCCTGGACAGGGGCGCGAGCAGTACTTC. It specifies CASSPGQGREQYF.

V gene TRBV11-2 combines with J gene TRBJ2-5; no clear D. Trimming stripped 1 base from V and 0 bases from J, with 9 bases between. This CDR3 has 15 residues. Germline assignment: CDR1 SGHAT and CDR2 FQNNGV. CDR3 coding DNA: TGTGCCAGCAGCTTAGGGGGAACAGACCAAGAGACCCAGTACTTC. Amino acids: CASSLGGTDQETQYF.

The chain carries TRBV5-6 and TRBJ1-1; 10 bases align to TRBD1. The trim removed 1 base at V and 4 bases at J, leaving 1 base unmatched. The CDR3 totals 14 residues. Germline CDR1 SGHDT, CDR2 YYEEEE. This chain's CDR3 is CASSLWTGGTEAFF. CDR3 in DNA: TGTGCCAGCAGCTTGTGGACAGGGGGCACTGAAGCTTTCTTT.